This T cell receptor beta chain stems from a study of cytomegalovirus exposure and HLA in healthy donors. Notes on the study in general: More clonal expansion characterized HLA-associated TCR beta chains than equally common others in a later analysis. Altogether, 150 or so TCR beta chains were recorded as cytomegalovirus-associated.

The CDR3 is 14 amino acids. CDR1 and CDR2 from the germline V gene are SGHAT and FQNNGV. As concerns this clone: The antigen remains undetermined.

In the PCR, 60 Vbeta and 13 Jbeta primers were used. This table comes from immunoSEQ multiplex PCR, and its TCRdb copy is limited to in-frame clones, with some not included. The profile shows about 200,000 clones, over 75% of them singletons. V is TRBV11-2 and J is TRBJ2-5; possible D gene TRBD2, 6 bases. The J call may be in error: the DNA end matches TRBJ2-7 better. The source of this sequence is a man younger than 30 in good health and CMV-seronegative. Sequencing was done on a sample of PBMCs. The CDR3 loop reads CASSLGAGPYEQYF. In nucleotides, the CDR3 is TGTGCCAGCAGCTTAGGGGCGGGACCTTACGAGCAGTACTTC.